Each of the 15 T cell receptor beta chains below was sequenced from the same sample in a study of graft-versus-host responses after intestinal transplantation. Sequenced by immunoSEQ multiplex PCR; TCRdb stores in-frame clones only, minus some. The sample lists about 21,000 clones; 50% to 60% were seen once. Sequencing was performed on alloreactive CD4+ T cells from a mixed lymphocyte reaction culture, taken before intestinal transplant. Subset noted: CFSE-low proliferating T cells sorted from roughly six-day pre-transplant mixed lymphocyte reaction (GvH or HvG direction). The receptors stem from a human patient who received an intestinal transplant.

The chain is built from TRBV4-1 and TRBJ2-3, with D possibly TRBD2 on 6 matching bases. The CDR3 runs to 18 residues. Germline CDR1 and CDR2: MGHRA and YSYEKL. The germline V and J ends were trimmed by 0 bases and 2 bases, with 18 bases remaining between them. CDR3: CASSQDRGVAVLTDTQYF. In DNA form, the CDR3 reads TGCGCCAGCAGCCAAGATCGAGGGGTAGCGGTACTCACAGATACGCAGTATTTT.

This clone was found a few times. The J gene is TRBJ2-3, the V gene TRBV6-1; perhaps TRBD2 as D (6 bases). CDR3 length: 15 residues. Germline-derived CDR1 and CDR2 are MNHNS and SASEGT. V gave up 6 bases and J gave up 8 bases, with 21 bases separating them. CDR3 sequence reads: CASSNLADLRATQYF. The CDR3 region has the DNA TGTGCCAGCAGCAATTTAGCGGACCTTCGGGCTACGCAGTATTTT.

This clone is deemed medium-sized. V gene TRBV6-6 combines with J gene TRBJ2-5; TRBD1 agrees at 9 bases. Germline V gene lookup returns CDR1 MNHNY and CDR2 SVGAGI (reference sequence). Trimming cost V 2 bases and J 5 bases; bases outside gene matches: 9. This CDR3 comprises 16 residues. The CDR3 DNA follows: TGTGCCAGCAGTTACCCAAACAGGGGGCAGGGGGAGACCCAGTACTTC. Protein: CASSYPNRGQGETQYF.

The J gene is TRBJ2-1, the V gene TRBV2, with TRBD2 matching 7 bases. Per the germline V gene, CDR1 is SNHLY and CDR2 is FYNNEI. The V and J ends lost 5 bases and 4 bases, in that order; junction bases with no gene match: 8. The CDR3 loop spans 15 amino acids. This chain's CDR3 is CASSPGRNYYNEQFF. The CDR3, as DNA: TGTGCCAGCAGTCCCGGGAGGAATTATTACAATGAGCAGTTCTTC.

The chain couples TRBV27 to TRBJ1-6; tentative D call: TRBD1 (5 bases). V was clipped by 3 bases and J by 4 bases, with 7 bases between them. CDR1 is MNHEY, CDR2 SMNVEV, per germline (reference sequence). This CDR3 contains 14 residues. The CDR3 here is CASSLGGYNSPLHF. The CDR3, as DNA: TGTGCCAGCAGTTTGGGGGGTTATAATTCACCCCTCCACTTT.

V gene TRBV5-8 combines with J gene TRBJ1-2; TRBD1 aligns across 8 bases. V was clipped by 5 bases and J by 4 bases; unmatched bases: 7. Looked up from germline, CDR1 is SGHTS and CDR2 is YDEGEE. The CDR3 is 14 residues long. As DNA, the CDR3 is TGTGCCAGCAGTTCGACAGGGGTGATCTATGGCTACACCTTC. This sequence encodes CASSSTGVIYGYTF.

The rearrangement uses TRBV7-8 and TRBJ1-1, with D tentatively TRBD1 (6 bases). V was trimmed by 5 bases and J by 4 bases, leaving 14 bases between them. CDR1 is SGHVS and CDR2 is FQNEAQ in the germline V gene. The length of the CDR3 is 14 residues. This CDR3 is CASSRAEGGTEAFF. CDR3 in DNA: TGTGCCAGCAGCCGCGCGGAAGGGGGCACTGAAGCTTTCTTT. Together with reference TRBV7-8 and TRBJ1-1, the CDR3 gives the full variable domain: GAGVSQSPRYKVAKRGQDVALRCDPISGHVSLFWYQQALGQGPEFLTYFQNEAQLDKSGLPSDRFFAERPEGSVSTLKIQRTQQEDSAVYLCASSRAEGGTEAFFGQGTRLTVV.

This clone showed up just a few times. This chain uses TRBV6-6 with TRBJ2-1; the match to TRBD1 covers 12 bases. This CDR3 is 16 amino acids long. Germline lookup yields CDR1 MNHNY and CDR2 SVGAGI (reference sequence). With V trimmed by 6 bases and J by 8 bases, 11 bases remained unmatched. The CDR3 is CASSDPTGTGGHEQFF. The CDR3 nucleotides read TGTGCCAGCAGCGACCCAACCGGGACAGGGGGCCATGAGCAGTTCTTC.

V usage is TRBV28 and J usage is TRBJ2-1, with D possibly matching TRBD2 (7 bases). This CDR3 has 20 amino acids. Trimming pared 5 bases from V and 9 bases from J, leaving 35 bases between. Germline CDR1 reads MDHEN; CDR2 reads SYDVKM. CDR3 DNA sequence: TGTGCCAGCAGTCCTCTCGCCATTCCATGGGGGGGGCGATTTTCTGGTGAGCAGTTCTTC. Amino acid sequence: CASSPLAIPWGGRFSGEQFF.

The CDR3: CAISSGIPFF. The CDR3 region has the DNA TGTGCCATCAGTTCAGGGATTCCGTTCTTC. The chain combines TRBV10-3 with TRBJ2-1; D may be TRBD1 (5 bases). The CDR3 has 10 amino acids. The V gene's germline CDR1 is ENHRY and CDR2 SYGVKD. Trimming pared 5 bases from V and 15 bases from J, leaving 11 bases between.

The chain links TRBV5-1 to TRBJ1-4; 7 bases map to TRBD1. Unmatched junction bases numbered 4, after V lost 2 bases and J lost 3 bases. This CDR3 spans 15 amino acids. CDR1 and CDR2 from the germline V gene are SGHRS and YFSETQ. Here the CDR3 reads CASSLQGQSNEKLFF. CDR3 in DNA: TGCGCCAGCAGCTTACAGGGACAGTCTAATGAAAAACTGTTTTTT. Based on the CDR3 plus reference TRBV5-1 and TRBJ1-4, the full variable domain is KAGVTQTPRYLIKTRGQQVTLSCSPISGHRSVSWYQQTPGQGLQFLFEYFSETQRNKGNFPGRFSGRQFSNSRSEMNVSTLELGDSALYLCASSLQGQSNEKLFFGSGTQLSVL.

The chain combines TRBV28 with TRBJ1-1; perhaps TRBD1 as D (6 bases). The CDR3 runs 15 residues. Germline V CDR1 and CDR2: MDHEN, SYDVKM. Trimming took 2 bases from V and 1 from J, leaving 11 bases between them. Here the CDR3 DNA reads TGTGCCAGCAGTTTAGTGGGGGCGCCGAACACTGAAGCTTTCTTT. This translates into CASSLVGAPNTEAFF.

The chain carries TRBV6-1 and TRBJ2-1; 11 nucleotides align to TRBD2. The germline gives CDR1 MNHNS, CDR2 SASEGT. Trimming removed 8 bases from V and 6 bases from J; junction bases left unmatched: 9. The CDR3 contains 15 residues. CDR3 amino acids: CASLHWLAGGNEQFF. The CDR3 coding sequence is TGTGCCAGCCTACATTGGCTAGCGGGAGGCAATGAGCAGTTCTTC.

The gene calls are TRBV30 and TRBJ2-1; 7 bases are shared with TRBD2. The junction had 4 bases not matched to a gene; V was cut back by 3 bases and J by 5 bases. CDR1 is GTSNPN and CDR2 is SVGIG in the germline V gene (reference sequence). This CDR3 is built from 13 residues. DNA of the CDR3: TGTGCCTGGAGATCTAGCGGCAACAATGAGCAGTTCTTC. Encoded protein: CAWRSSGNNEQFF.

This chain joins TRBV5-1 and TRBJ2-3, with D maybe TRBD2 (5 bases). Germline loops: CDR1 SGHRS, CDR2 YFSETQ. The CDR3 covers 14 residues. V gave up 5 bases and J gave up 0 bases, with 10 bases separating them. CDR3 residues: CASRIRLSTDTQYF. The CDR3 region has the DNA TGCGCCAGCAGGATAAGACTAAGCACAGATACGCAGTATTTT.